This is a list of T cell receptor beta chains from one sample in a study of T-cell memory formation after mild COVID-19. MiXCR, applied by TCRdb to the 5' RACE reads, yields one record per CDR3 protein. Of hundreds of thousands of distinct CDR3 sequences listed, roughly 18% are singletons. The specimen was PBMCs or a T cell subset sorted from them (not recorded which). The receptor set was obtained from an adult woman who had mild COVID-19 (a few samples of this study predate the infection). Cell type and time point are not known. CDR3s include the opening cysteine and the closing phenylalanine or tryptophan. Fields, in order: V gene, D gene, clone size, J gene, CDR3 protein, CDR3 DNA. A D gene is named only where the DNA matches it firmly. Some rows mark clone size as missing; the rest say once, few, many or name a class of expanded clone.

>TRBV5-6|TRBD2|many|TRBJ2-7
CASSRRRLADLEQYF
TGTGCCAGCAGCCGTCGGAGACTAGCGGACCTTGAGCAGTACTTC
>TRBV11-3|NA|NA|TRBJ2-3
CASSQERRPITDTQYF
TGTGCCAGCAGCCAAGAACGGAGACCTATCACAGATACGCAGTATTTT
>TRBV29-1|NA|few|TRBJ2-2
CSVGAPASGTGELFF
TGCAGCGTTGGTGCTCCCGCGAGTGGGACCGGGGAGCTGTTTTTT
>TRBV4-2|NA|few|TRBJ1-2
CASSHARVYGYTF
TGTGCCAGCAGCCACGCCAGGGTATATGGCTACACCTTC
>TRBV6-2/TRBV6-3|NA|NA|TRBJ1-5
CASSYTVRPQHF
TGTGCCAGCAGTTACACCGTCCGGCCCCAGCATTTT
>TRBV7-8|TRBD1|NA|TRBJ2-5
CASSKDRGLWEGETQYF
TGTGCCAGCAGCAAAGACAGGGGGCTCTGGGAGGGAGAGACCCAGTACTTC
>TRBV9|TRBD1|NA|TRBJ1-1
CASSVGGQGSTEAFF
TGTGCCAGCAGCGTCGGGGGACAGGGGAGCACTGAAGCTTTCTTT
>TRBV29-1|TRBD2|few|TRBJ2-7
CSAGAGGLLEQYF
TGCAGCGCGGGGGCGGGAGGGCTTCTCGAGCAGTACTTC
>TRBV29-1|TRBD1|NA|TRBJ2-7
CSVGQGGSSYEQYF
TGCAGCGTCGGACAGGGGGGGAGCTCCTACGAGCAGTACTTC
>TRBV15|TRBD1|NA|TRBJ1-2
CATSTGGNYGYTF
TGTGCCACCAGCACAGGGGGTAACTATGGCTACACCTTC
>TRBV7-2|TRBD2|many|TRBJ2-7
CASSTGLAGSYEQYF
TGTGCCAGCAGCACGGGACTAGCGGGGTCCTACGAGCAGTACTTC
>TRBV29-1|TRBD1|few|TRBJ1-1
CSVMGQMNTEAFF
TGCAGCGTTATGGGACAGATGAACACTGAAGCTTTCTTT
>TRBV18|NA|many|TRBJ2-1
CASSPAGNEQFF
TGTGCCAGCAGTCCCGCCGGGAATGAGCAGTTCTTC
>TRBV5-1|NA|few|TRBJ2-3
CASSPEGGYTDTQYF
TGCGCCAGCAGCCCGGAGGGGGGATACACAGATACGCAGTATTTT
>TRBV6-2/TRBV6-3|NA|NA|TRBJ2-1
CASTPGGGYNEQFF
TGTGCCAGCACTCCAGGGGGGGGTTACAACGAGCAGTTCTTC
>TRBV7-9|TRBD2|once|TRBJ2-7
CASSSQTSGTREQYF
TGTGCCAGCAGCTCTCAGACTAGCGGGACGCGAGAGCAGTACTTC
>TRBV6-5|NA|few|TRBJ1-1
CASSFRAFGTEAFF
TGTGCCAGCAGTTTCAGGGCTTTCGGCACTGAAGCTTTCTTT
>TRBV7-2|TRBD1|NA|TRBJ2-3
CASSPSDRGWTDTQYF
TGTGCCAGCAGCCCGTCTGACAGGGGTTGGACAGATACGCAGTATTTT
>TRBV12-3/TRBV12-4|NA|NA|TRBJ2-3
CASRKRGSQSTDTQYF
TGTGCCAGCAGAAAGAGGGGGAGTCAGAGCACAGATACGCAGTATTTT
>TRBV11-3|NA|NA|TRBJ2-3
CASSFVRTRLRNTQYF
TGTGCCAGCAGCTTTGTGAGGACAAGGCTGAGGAATACGCAGTATTTT
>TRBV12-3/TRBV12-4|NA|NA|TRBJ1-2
CASSFPGVIYGYTF
TGTGCCAGCAGTTTCCCCGGTGTTATCTATGGCTACACCTTC
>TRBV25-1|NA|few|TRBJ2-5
CASSPRLGTQQETQYF
TGTGCCAGCAGCCCCCGGTTGGGGACGCAACAAGAGACCCAGTACTTC
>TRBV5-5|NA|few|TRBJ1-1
CASSYAGEIDTEAFF
TGTGCCAGCAGCTACGCAGGGGAAATCGACACTGAAGCTTTCTTT
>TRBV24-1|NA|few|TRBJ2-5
CATSDLGTEPFLGETQYF
TGTGCCACCAGTGATTTGGGAACAGAACCCTTCTTGGGAGAGACCCAGTACTTC
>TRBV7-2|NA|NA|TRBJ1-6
CASSQGIGSPLHF
TGTGCCAGCAGCCAGGGAATTGGTTCACCCCTCCACTTT
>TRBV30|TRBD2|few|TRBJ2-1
CAWSPAKGGRGNEQFF
TGTGCCTGGAGTCCCGCAAAGGGCGGGAGGGGAAATGAGCAGTTCTTC
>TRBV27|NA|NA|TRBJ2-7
CASSTGERYEQYF
TGTGCCAGCAGTACGGGGGAACGTTACGAGCAGTACTTC
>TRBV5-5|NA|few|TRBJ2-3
CASSWSVLTDTQYF
TGTGCCAGCAGCTGGAGCGTATTGACAGATACGCAGTATTTT
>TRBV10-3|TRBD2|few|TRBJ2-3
CAITASGSLSTDTQYF
TGTGCCATCACTGCTAGCGGGAGCCTGAGCACAGATACGCAGTATTTT
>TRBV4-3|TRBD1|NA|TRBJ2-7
CASSPDRGREQYF
TGCGCCAGCAGCCCTGACAGGGGACGCGAGCAGTACTTC
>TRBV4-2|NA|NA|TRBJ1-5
CASSQGTARALQPQHF
TGTGCCAGCAGCCAAGGGACTGCGAGGGCCCTTCAGCCCCAGCATTTT
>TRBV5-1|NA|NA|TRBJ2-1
CASSLLDPGRLENEQFF
TGCGCCAGCAGCTTGTTAGACCCAGGGAGGTTGGAAAATGAGCAGTTCTTC
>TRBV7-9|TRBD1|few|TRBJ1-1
CASSGQDRVNTEAFF
TGTGCCAGCAGCGGTCAAGACAGGGTGAACACTGAAGCTTTCTTT
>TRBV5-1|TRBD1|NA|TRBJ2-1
CASSLSGTGGYNEQFF
TGCGCCAGCAGCTTGTCCGGGACAGGGGGCTACAATGAGCAGTTCTTC
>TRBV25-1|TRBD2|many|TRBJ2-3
CASSEWSREGVADTQYF
TGTGCCAGCAGTGAATGGTCACGGGAGGGAGTCGCAGATACGCAGTATTTT
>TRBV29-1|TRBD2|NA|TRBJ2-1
CSVASLAGGFKQFF
TGCAGCGTTGCGTCGCTAGCGGGAGGGTTTAAGCAGTTCTTC
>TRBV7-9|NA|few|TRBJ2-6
CASSHVRSGANVLTF
TGTGCCAGCAGCCATGTGCGCTCTGGGGCCAACGTCCTGACTTTC
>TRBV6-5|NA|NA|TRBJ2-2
CASSYVLGYGGELFF
TGTGCCAGCAGTTACGTGTTGGGGTACGGCGGGGAGCTGTTTTTT
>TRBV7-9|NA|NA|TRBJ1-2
CASSFRTVGGYTF
TGTGCCAGCAGCTTCCGGACAGTCGGTGGCTACACCTTC
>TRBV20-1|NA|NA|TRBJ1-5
CSARAGSSNQPQHF
TGCAGTGCTAGAGCGGGCAGTAGCAATCAGCCCCAGCATTTT
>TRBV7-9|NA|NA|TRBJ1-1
CASSLGSWDTEAFF
TGTGCCAGCAGCTTAGGGTCTTGGGACACTGAAGCTTTCTTT
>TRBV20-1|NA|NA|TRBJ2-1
CSARTGRGTSVQDEQFF
TGCAGTGCTCGAACCGGCAGGGGGACTTCCGTTCAAGATGAGCAGTTCTTC
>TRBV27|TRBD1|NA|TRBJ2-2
CASSLSRDRGRVGELFF
TGTGCCAGCAGTTTATCCCGGGACAGGGGGCGCGTCGGGGAGCTGTTTTTT
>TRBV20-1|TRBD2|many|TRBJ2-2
CSARTSGNTGELFF
TGCAGTGCTAGGACTAGCGGGAACACCGGGGAGCTGTTTTTT
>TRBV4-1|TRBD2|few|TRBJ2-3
CASSPVAGGYTDTQYF
TGCGCCAGCAGCCCAGTAGCGGGGGGCTACACAGATACGCAGTATTTT
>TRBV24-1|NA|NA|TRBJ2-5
CATSDFTDYQETQYF
TGTGCCACCAGTGATTTCACAGACTACCAAGAGACCCAGTACTTC
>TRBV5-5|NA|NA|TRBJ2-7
CASSLISGPLREQYF
TGTGCCAGCAGCTTGATTAGCGGCCCGCTAAGGGAGCAGTACTTC
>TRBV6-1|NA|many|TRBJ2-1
CASSVGAHNEQFF
TGTGCCAGCAGTGTCGGGGCCCACAATGAGCAGTTCTTC
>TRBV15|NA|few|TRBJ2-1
CATSRIPGSSYNEQFF
TGTGCCACCAGCCGAATTCCAGGGAGCTCCTACAATGAGCAGTTCTTC